The present entry profiles one T cell receptor beta chain with its context. These data come from a study of blood T cell repertoires in COVID-19. How the authors handled the data: Cell counts per sample came from amplifying reference gene primers. Using immunoSEQ multiplex PCR, the repertoire was profiled, and TCRdb retains in-frame clones only, with some absent. Clonal size and the V and J genes are those of that table, whereas D and trimming came from the DNA. The sample holds 350,000 or so clones, approximately 89% seen once. The CDR3 sequence is 12 residues long. Trimming cost V 4 bases and J 12 bases; bases outside gene matches: 5. CDR1 is SNHLY, CDR2 FYNNEI, per germline.

The J gene is TRBJ1-5, the V gene TRBV2, with 8 bases matching TRBD1. This clonotype originated in a woman aged 30 to 39 with COVID-19, enrolled during active disease. Material: peripheral blood. CDR3 protein: CASSGDRTVQHF. The DNA of the CDR3 is TGTGCCAGCAGTGGGGACAGGACAGTCCAGCATTTT.